Each of the 27 T cell receptor beta chains below was sequenced from the same sample in a study of blood T cell repertoires in COVID-19. The data were produced by immunoSEQ multiplex PCR, yet TCRdb's version contains in-frame clones alone and is incomplete. The profile shows approximately 200,000 clones, about three quarters of them singletons. Material for sequencing was peripheral blood. The receptors derive from a woman of 80 years or more with COVID-19, enrolled during active disease.

The chain has TRBV27 and TRBJ1-1; tentatively, D is TRBD1 (6 bases). The germline V and J ends were trimmed by 2 bases and 5 bases, with 12 bases remaining between them. The CDR3 covers 14 residues. The germline gives CDR1 MNHEY, CDR2 SMNVEV (reference sequence). The CDR3 spells CASSLMVGGTEAFF. Here the CDR3 DNA reads TGTGCCAGCAGTTTAATGGTAGGGGGAACTGAAGCTTTCTTT.

This clone has just a few counts. The chain recombines TRBV29-1 with TRBJ1-4, with D hard to call. There are 13 residues in the CDR3. The ends were cut back, 1 base at V and 4 bases at J, with 7 bases in the middle. Germline lookup yields CDR1 SQVTM and CDR2 ANQGSEA. CDR3 protein: CSVEGGINEKLFF. CDR3 coding DNA: TGCAGCGTTGAAGGAGGGATTAATGAAAAACTGTTTTTT.

This clone was seen a handful of times. J is TRBJ2-2 and V is TRBV9; D possibly corresponds to TRBD1 (6 bases). In germline, CDR1 is SGDLS, CDR2 YYNGEE. There are 15 residues in the CDR3. Trimming removed 3 bases from V and 3 bases from J, with 12 bases in between. The CDR3 nucleotides are TGTGCCAGCAGCGGGGGACACCGAGACACCGGGGAGCTGTTTTTT. It is translated as CASSGGHRDTGELFF. Filled out from reference TRBV9 and TRBJ2-2, the complete variable domain reads DSGVTQTPKHLITATGQRVTLRCSPRSGDLSVYWYQQSLDQGLQFLIQYYNGEERAKGNILERFSAQQFPDLHSELNLSSLELGDSALYFCASSGGHRDTGELFFGEGSRLTVL.

The chain carries TRBV5-8 and TRBJ2-2, with D maybe TRBD2 (5 bases). There are 15 residues in the CDR3. The germline V and J ends were trimmed by 4 bases and 4 bases, with 14 bases remaining between them. Germline V gives CDR1 SGHTS, CDR2 YDEGEE. CDR3 protein: CASSKRVLGTGELFF. The CDR3, as DNA: TGTGCCAGCAGCAAACGAGTACTAGGCACCGGGGAGCTGTTTTTT.

The chain joins TRBV20-1 to TRBJ1-2, with TRBD1 as a possible D gene (6 bases). Trimming left V 5 bases short and J 11 bases short, with 15 bases between. The CDR3 extends over 11 amino acids. CDR1 is DFQATT and CDR2 is SNEGSKA in the germline V gene (reference sequence). The CDR3 DNA sequence: TGCAGTGCTCAGACAGGCATCAGATACACCTTC. Translated, it gives CSAQTGIRYTF.

The V gene is TRBV20-1, the J gene TRBJ2-3; D unclear. The CDR3 totals 13 residues. The germline V and J ends were trimmed by 3 bases and 1 base, with 8 bases remaining between them. CDR1 and CDR2 (germline): DFQATT, SNEGSKA (reference sequence). The CDR3 bases are TGCAGTGCTAGTGCACACCGCACAGATACGCAGTATTTT. Encoded protein: CSASAHRTDTQYF.

The chain has TRBV5-6 and TRBJ2-3; the D gene is possibly TRBD2 (5 bases). CDR1 and CDR2 from the germline V gene are SGHDT and YYEEEE. The CDR3 is 14 residues long. The V and J ends lost 2 bases and 6 bases respectively, with 13 bases between them. The CDR3 nucleotides read TGTGCCAGCAGCTTTCCGGACTCGGGCGATACGCAGTATTTT. It specifies CASSFPDSGDTQYF.

The V call is TRBV7-9, the J call TRBJ1-4; D is uncertain. This CDR3 is built from 16 residues. V was shortened by 3 bases and J by 0 bases, with 11 bases between the two germline ends. The germline CDR1 and CDR2 sequences are SEHNR and FQNEAQ (reference sequence). CDR3 in amino acids: CASSFGVAATNEKLFF. The CDR3 bases are TGTGCCAGCAGCTTCGGGGTCGCCGCAACTAATGAAAAACTGTTTTTT.

The chain uses TRBV6-6 and TRBJ1-1, with 8 bases lining up with TRBD1. V dropped 5 bases and J dropped 8; count of bases not matched to a gene: 1. Germline V gene lookup returns CDR1 MNHNY and CDR2 SVGAGI (reference sequence). This CDR3 spans 11 amino acids. For the CDR3, the DNA is TGTGCCAGCAGTAGGACAGGGGAAGCTTTCTTT. As protein: CASSRTGEAFF.

The chain is built from TRBV5-4 and TRBJ1-2; 7 bases fit TRBD1. The germline V gene has CDR1 SGHNT and CDR2 YYREEE (reference sequence). CDR3 length equals 15 residues. The ends lost 3 bases at V and 1 base at J; junction bases unmatched: 6. The CDR3 bases are TGTGCCAGCAGCTCGCTAAACAGGGGTAACTATGGCTACACCTTC. Translation: CASSSLNRGNYGYTF. Looking up the rest from reference TRBV5-4 and TRBJ1-2 gives the full variable domain: ETGVTQSPTHLIKTRGQQVTLRCSSQSGHNTVSWYQQALGQGPQFIFQYYREEENGRGNFPPRFSGLQFPNYSSELNVNALELDDSALYLCASSSLNRGNYGYTFGSGTRLTVV.

The chain links TRBV27 to TRBJ2-2, with D perhaps TRBD1 (6 bases). CDR1 is MNHEY, CDR2 SMNVEV, per germline (reference sequence). V lost 6 bases and J 4 bases, leaving 15 bases between the germline ends. CDR3 length: 15 residues. Here the CDR3 DNA reads TGTGCCAGCAGCGACGACAGGTTTTTCACCGGGGAGCTGTTTTTT. It codes for CASSDDRFFTGELFF.

The chain has TRBV5-4 and TRBJ2-7, with TRBD2 identical over 11 bases. With 0 bases clipped from V and 6 bases from J, the junction kept 5 bases outside the gene matches. The CDR3 length is 15 residues. CDR1 is SGHNT and CDR2 is YYREEE in the germline V gene (reference sequence). CDR3: CASSLDVAGGIEQYF. CDR3 bases: TGTGCCAGCAGCTTGGATGTAGCGGGGGGGATCGAGCAGTACTTC.

This clone occurred once. The chain uses TRBV14 and TRBJ2-1; D possibly corresponds to TRBD2 (5 bases). Germline assignment: CDR1 SGHDN and CDR2 FVKESK. CDR3 length: 15 amino acids. Trimming removed 4 bases from V and 5 bases from J, with 15 bases in between. Here the CDR3 reads CASSPRGLLDNEQFF. Written as DNA, the CDR3 is TGTGCCAGCAGCCCACGAGGGCTTCTAGACAATGAGCAGTTCTTC.

The chain has TRBV4-1 and TRBJ1-2, with a tentative D call TRBD1 (5 bases). V was shortened by 0 bases and J by 9 bases, with 14 bases between the two germline ends. This CDR3 is 14 amino acids long. Per germline, CDR1 MGHRA and CDR2 YSYEKL. The CDR3 coding sequence is TGCGCCAGCAGCCAAGAGGGCCAGGCGGGACGCTACACCTTC. Its protein product is CASSQEGQAGRYTF.

The V gene is TRBV19, the J gene TRBJ1-5; D is ambiguous. V lost 3 bases, J lost 3 bases, and 6 bases lay in between. CDR1 and CDR2 from the germline V gene are LNHDA and SQIVND (reference sequence). This CDR3 has 13 amino acids. CDR3 residues: CASSMRDNQPQHF. DNA for the CDR3: TGTGCCAGTAGTATGAGGGACAATCAGCCCCAGCATTTT.

This clone was seen only a few times. The chain couples TRBV27 to TRBJ1-2, with 11 bases identical to TRBD1. V shed 6 bases and J 3 bases; nucleotides not matched to a gene: 12. This CDR3 has 17 amino acids. Germline assignment: CDR1 MNHEY and CDR2 SMNVEV (reference sequence). CDR3 sequence: CASSPLGWDRGDYGYTF. In DNA, the CDR3 is TGTGCCAGCAGCCCCCTTGGGTGGGACAGGGGGGACTATGGCTACACCTTC.

V gene TRBV6-5 combines with J gene TRBJ1-4; tentatively, D is TRBD1 (5 bases). The V end lost 4 bases, the J end lost 7 bases, and 13 bases lay between the germline ends. The V gene's germline CDR1 is MNHEY and CDR2 SVGAGI. This CDR3 has 14 residues. For the CDR3, the DNA is TGTGCCAGCAGTTCCGGCGGGGGGGGTGAAAAACTGTTTTTT. Translation: CASSSGGGGEKLFF.

The chain carries TRBV28 and TRBJ1-4; D ambiguous. The CDR3 has 12 residues. The ends were cut back, 3 bases at V and 8 bases at J, with 7 bases in the middle. Germline CDR1 MDHEN, CDR2 SYDVKM. CDR3 residues: CASSFSEEKLFF. The CDR3 DNA reads as TGTGCCAGCAGTTTTTCGGAGGAAAAACTGTTTTTT.

J is TRBJ2-1 and V is TRBV28; 12 nucleotides agree with TRBD2. The CDR3 is 16 amino acids. V lost 6 bases, J lost 7 bases, and 10 bases stayed unmatched. Germline loops: CDR1 MDHEN, CDR2 SYDVKM. The CDR3 protein is CASRPPVGLAGNEQFF. The DNA for the CDR3 is TGTGCCAGCAGGCCACCGGTCGGACTAGCGGGAAATGAGCAGTTCTTC.

This chain joins TRBV7-2 and TRBJ1-1, with a weak D call TRBD1 (5 bases). Trimming pared 2 bases from V and 3 bases from J, leaving 13 bases between. This CDR3 is 15 amino acids long. The germline V gene has CDR1 SGHTA and CDR2 FQGNSA. The CDR3 protein is CASSLNGVGDTEAFF. CDR3 DNA: TGTGCCAGCAGCTTAAATGGGGTAGGGGACACTGAAGCTTTCTTT.

The chain couples TRBV29-1 to TRBJ2-3; 7 nucleotides line up with TRBD2. V gave up 3 bases and J gave up 4 bases; unmatched junction bases: 7. The CDR3 totals 14 residues. The germline gives CDR1 SQVTM, CDR2 ANQGSEA. The CDR3 loop reads CSVDGAGVADTQYF. Written as DNA, the CDR3 is TGCAGCGTTGATGGGGCGGGAGTGGCAGATACGCAGTATTTT.

In this sample, this clone turned up a few times. This chain uses TRBV29-1 with TRBJ2-5; no definite D call. The CDR3 has 14 residues. The V and J ends lost 3 bases and 5 bases respectively, with 16 bases between them. Looked up from germline, CDR1 is SQVTM and CDR2 is ANQGSEA. CDR3 DNA sequence: TGCAGCGTTGATCTGATTCCGGGTTTGGAGACCCAGTACTTC. Translating gives CSVDLIPGLETQYF.

The chain has TRBV9 and TRBJ2-5, with 7 bases that match TRBD2. In germline, CDR1 is SGDLS, CDR2 YYNGEE. After removal of 4 bases from V and 5 bases from J, the junction contained 8 bases not matched to a gene. This CDR3 contains 14 residues. Here the CDR3 reads CASSPRGVEETQYF. The CDR3 nucleotides are TGTGCCAGCAGCCCCCGGGGGGTGGAGGAGACCCAGTACTTC.

This chain's CDR3 is CASNRDRDPYDEQFF. CDR3 nucleotides: TGTGCCAGCAACCGGGACAGGGACCCCTACGATGAGCAGTTCTTC. The rearrangement links TRBV21-1 to TRBJ2-1; the table's D call of TRBD1 was not tested on the DNA. TRBV21-1 is marked as a pseudogene. The CDR3 consists of 15 residues.

This clone was recorded a few times. This chain joins TRBV5-6 and TRBJ1-3; D call uncertain. This CDR3 has 16 amino acids. The germline CDR1 and CDR2 sequences are SGHDT and YYEEEE. Trimming took 1 base from V and 4 from J, leaving 15 bases between them. The chain's CDR3 is CASSLYPGEPGNTIYF. CDR3 bases: TGTGCCAGCAGCTTGTATCCGGGAGAGCCAGGAAACACCATATATTTT.

The chain recombines TRBV7-9 with TRBJ2-1; 9 bases fit TRBD1. The CDR3 is 14 residues long. Germline V lookup: CDR1 SEHNR, CDR2 FQNEAQ (reference sequence). Trimming took 5 bases from V and 5 from J; bases not matched to a gene: 4. CDR3 loop: CASSPGTGNNEQFF. DNA for the CDR3: TGTGCCAGCAGCCCCGGGACAGGGAACAATGAGCAGTTCTTC.

As DNA, the CDR3 is TGCGCCAGCAGTGATCCGGGACAGGGGATTTCACCCCTCCACTTT. Amino acids: CASSDPGQGISPLHF. J is TRBJ1-6 and V is TRBV10-2; 10 bases match TRBD1. V lost 3 bases to trimming and J lost 9 bases; unmatched junction nucleotides: 5. From germline, CDR1 is WSHSY and CDR2 SAAADI. This CDR3 has 15 residues.